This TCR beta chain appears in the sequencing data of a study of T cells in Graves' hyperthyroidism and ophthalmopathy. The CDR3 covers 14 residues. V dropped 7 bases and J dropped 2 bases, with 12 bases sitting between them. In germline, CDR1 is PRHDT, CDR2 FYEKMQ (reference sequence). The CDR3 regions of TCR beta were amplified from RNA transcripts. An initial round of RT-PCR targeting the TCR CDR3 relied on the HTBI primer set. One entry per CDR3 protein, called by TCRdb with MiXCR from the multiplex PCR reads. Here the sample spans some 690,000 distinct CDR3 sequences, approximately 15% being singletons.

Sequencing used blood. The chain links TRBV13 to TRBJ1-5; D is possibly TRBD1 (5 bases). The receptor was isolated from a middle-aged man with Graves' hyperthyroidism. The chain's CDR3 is CASTSGRGNQPQHF. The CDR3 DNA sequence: TGTGCCAGCACCTCAGGGCGCGGCAATCAGCCCCAGCATTTT.